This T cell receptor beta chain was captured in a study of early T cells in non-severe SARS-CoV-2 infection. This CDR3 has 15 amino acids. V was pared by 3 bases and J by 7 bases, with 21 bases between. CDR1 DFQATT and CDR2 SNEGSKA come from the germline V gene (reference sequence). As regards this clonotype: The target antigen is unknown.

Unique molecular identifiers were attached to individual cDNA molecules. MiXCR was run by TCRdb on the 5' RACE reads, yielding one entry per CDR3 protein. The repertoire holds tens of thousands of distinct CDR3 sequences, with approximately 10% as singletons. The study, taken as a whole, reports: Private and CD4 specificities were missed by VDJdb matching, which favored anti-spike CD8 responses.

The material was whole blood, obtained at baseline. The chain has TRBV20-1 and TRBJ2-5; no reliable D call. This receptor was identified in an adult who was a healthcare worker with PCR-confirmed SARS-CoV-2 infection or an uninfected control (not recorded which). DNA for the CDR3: TGCAGTGCTAGTAGGTCCGGGTCCGCATTGGGGACCCAGTACTTC. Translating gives CSASRSGSALGTQYF.